This is a list of T cell receptor beta chains from one sample in a study of T cells after yellow fever vaccination. TCRdb redid the calling of the 5' RACE reads with MiXCR, one entry per CDR3 protein. The sample shows hundreds of thousands of distinct CDR3 sequences, approximately 12% of them seen only once. Here the sequenced sample was PBMCs, taken on the day of the yellow fever booster vaccination. The source of these receptors is a man aged 30 to 39 who received the YFV17D yellow fever vaccine. The CDR3 runs from the conserved cysteine through the conserved F or W. The D gene is left open where the match is weak. Clone size appears in some rows only: once, few, many, or a class for an expanded clone.

TRBJ2-1 many TRBV20-1 TRBD1 CSARAMTGIDEQFF TGCAGTGCTAGAGCCATGACAGGGATCGATGAGCAGTTCTTC
TRBJ2-4 - TRBV4-3 TRBD2 CASSQAVSRRGENIQYF TGCGCCAGCAGCCAAGCGGTCTCTAGGCGGGGGGAAAACATTCAGTACTTC
TRBJ2-3 few TRBV5-1 TRBD2 CASTHPSGPTDTQYF TGCGCCAGCACCCACCCTAGCGGGCCCACAGATACGCAGTATTTT
TRBJ2-2 - TRBV28 - CASSTPGELFF TGTGCCAGCAGCACCCCCGGGGAGCTGTTTTTT
TRBJ2-5 - TRBV14 - CASSQVMATQYF TGTGCCAGCAGCCAAGTTATGGCGACCCAGTACTTC
TRBJ1-1 few TRBV7-9 - CASRAGGTLNTEAFF TGTGCCAGCAGGGCGGGGGGCACCTTGAACACTGAAGCTTTCTTT
TRBJ2-1 - TRBV5-1 TRBD1 CASGGGQGLNEQFF TGCGCCAGTGGGGGGGGACAGGGACTCAATGAGCAGTTCTTC
TRBJ2-1 - TRBV11-2 TRBD2 CASSLLLAGIEANEQFF TGTGCCAGCAGCTTATTACTAGCGGGTATCGAGGCCAATGAGCAGTTCTTC
TRBJ1-4 few TRBV2 - CASRSGTSGTNEKLFF TGTGCCAGCAGATCCGGGACCTCGGGGACTAATGAAAAACTGTTTTTT
TRBJ2-7 few TRBV4-3 TRBD2 CASSLRAGGRYEQYF TGCGCCAGCAGCCTGAGGGCGGGAGGCCGCTACGAGCAGTACTTC
TRBJ1-1 - TRBV7-3 - CASSYAEGVGAFF TGTGCCAGCAGCTATGCAGAAGGGGTAGGAGCTTTCTTT
TRBJ2-2 few TRBV15 - CATSREKATGELFF TGTGCCACCAGCAGGGAAAAGGCAACCGGGGAGCTGTTTTTT
TRBJ2-7 few TRBV11-1 TRBD2 CASSLGGGGLAGRTYEQYF TGTGCCAGCAGCTTAGGGGGTGGGGGGCTAGCGGGGAGAACCTACGAGCAGTACTTC
TRBJ2-7 few TRBV20-1 TRBD2 CSAGSGISYEQYF TGCAGTGCTGGTAGCGGGATCTCCTACGAGCAGTACTTC
TRBJ2-5 - TRBV4-3 TRBD2 CASSQDLAGVETQYF TGCGCCAGCAGCCAAGACCTAGCGGGAGTGGAGACCCAGTACTTC
TRBJ2-5 - TRBV13 TRBD1 CASSSTGDGQETQYF TGTGCCAGCAGCTCTACAGGGGATGGCCAAGAGACCCAGTACTTC
TRBJ1-2 - TRBV7-2 - CASSFIPGRTFNYGYTF TGTGCCAGCAGCTTTATTCCAGGTCGTACATTTAACTATGGCTACACCTTC
TRBJ2-1 - TRBV12-3/TRBV12-4 TRBD2 CASNSGRASYNEQFF TGTGCCAGCAATAGCGGGAGGGCCTCCTACAATGAGCAGTTCTTC
TRBJ2-4 - TRBV5-4 - CASSLGDNKNIQYF TGTGCCAGCAGCTTAGGGGACAACAAAAACATTCAGTACTTC
TRBJ2-7 - TRBV24-1 - CATSEPGRYEQYF TGTGCCACCAGTGAGCCCGGCAGGTACGAGCAGTACTTC
TRBJ2-1 - TRBV9 TRBD2 CASSEGLAGDNEQFF TGTGCCAGCAGCGAGGGACTAGCGGGAGATAATGAGCAGTTCTTC
TRBJ2-7 many TRBV12-3/TRBV12-4 - CASSSIGGPFSYEQYF TGTGCCAGCAGTTCAATCGGGGGGCCCTTTTCCTACGAGCAGTACTTC
TRBJ2-5 - TRBV28 - CASSSVAGSETQYF TGTGCCAGCAGTTCTGTTGCGGGTTCGGAGACCCAGTACTTC
TRBJ2-5 - TRBV30 - CAWNSNYQETQYF TGTGCCTGGAACTCGAACTACCAAGAGACCCAGTACTTC
TRBJ1-2 few TRBV5-6 - CASSPGGGGNYGYTF TGTGCCAGCAGCCCCGGGGGTGGAGGGAACTATGGCTACACCTTC
TRBJ1-5 - TRBV5-3 TRBD1 CARSLDGTDPNQPQHF TGTGCCAGAAGCTTGGACGGGACAGATCCTAATCAGCCCCAGCATTTT
TRBJ2-5 few TRBV29-1 TRBD2 CSVEGLAGGETQYF TGCAGCGTTGAAGGGCTAGCGGGAGGAGAGACCCAGTACTTC
TRBJ2-5 few TRBV7-6 - CASSLDYPATSDF TGTGCCAGCAGCTTAGATTATCCGGCCACTTCGGACTTC
TRBJ2-3 - TRBV20-1 TRBD2 CSAGGTSETDTQYF TGCAGTGCTGGCGGGACTAGCGAAACAGATACGCAGTATTTT
TRBJ2-1 few TRBV9 - CASTGDSGNNEQFF TGTGCCAGCACGGGCGATAGCGGAAACAATGAGCAGTTCTTC
TRBJ2-7 - TRBV20-1 - CSARDLRGRDSYEQYF TGCAGTGCTAGAGACCTAAGGGGGCGGGACTCCTACGAGCAGTACTTC
TRBJ2-3 - TRBV5-4 TRBD1 CASSYGQGANTDTQYF TGTGCCAGCAGTTACGGACAGGGGGCAAACACAGATACGCAGTATTTT
TRBJ2-1 - TRBV19 TRBD1 CASTRQGIKFF TGTGCCAGTACCCGACAGGGTATAAAGTTCTTC
TRBJ2-1 few TRBV9 TRBD2 CASSVVVAGKNEQFF TGTGCCAGCAGCGTAGTAGTAGCGGGAAAGAATGAGCAGTTCTTC
TRBJ1-1 few TRBV5-1 - CASSLKEGTEAFF TGCGCCAGCAGCCTTAAGGAGGGCACTGAAGCTTTCTTT
TRBJ2-7 many TRBV29-1 TRBD1 CSGRRDRGLIYEQYF TGCAGCGGCCGCCGGGACAGGGGGCTGATCTACGAGCAGTACTTC
TRBJ2-3 many TRBV9 TRBD2 CASSLSGRRTDTQYF TGTGCCAGCAGCCTTAGCGGGAGGCGCACAGATACGCAGTATTTT
TRBJ2-2 - TRBV5-4 - CADTNPNTGELFF TGTGCCGATACTAACCCGAACACCGGGGAGCTGTTTTTT
TRBJ2-7 many TRBV29-1 TRBD2 CSVASGSRREQYF TGCAGCGTTGCTAGCGGGAGTCGTAGAGAGCAGTACTTC
TRBJ2-3 - TRBV6-6 - CASSYSGPDTQYF TGTGCCAGCAGTTACTCAGGGCCAGATACGCAGTATTTT
TRBJ2-5 - TRBV9 TRBD1 CASSVGRQGETQYF TGTGCCAGCAGCGTAGGTCGACAGGGGGAGACCCAGTACTTC
TRBJ2-4 - TRBV27 - CASSSGDLENIQYF TGTGCCAGCAGCTCCGGGGACCTCGAAAACATTCAGTACTTC
TRBJ2-7 - TRBV11-2 - CASRLDQGSPYEQYF TGTGCCAGCAGGCTGGACCAGGGGTCCCCCTACGAGCAGTACTTC
TRBJ2-3 few TRBV7-2 - CASSPRTGPDTQYF TGTGCCAGCAGCCCTCGGACGGGCCCAGATACGCAGTATTTT
TRBJ1-4 - TRBV10-2 - CASSEFGRVNEKLFF TGCGCCAGCAGTGAGTTCGGCAGGGTGAATGAAAAACTGTTTTTT
TRBJ1-1 - TRBV4-2 - CASSPGVSCEAFF TGTGCCAGCAGCCCAGGGGTTTCCTGTGAAGCTTTCTTT
TRBJ2-1 - TRBV9 TRBD1 CASSLEPTGRNEQFF TGTGCCAGCAGCTTGGAACCGACAGGGCGCAATGAGCAGTTCTTC
TRBJ2-7 few TRBV27 - CASTRRDSNEQYF TGTGCCAGCACTCGCAGGGATTCCAACGAGCAGTACTTC
TRBJ2-7 few TRBV6-2/TRBV6-3 TRBD2 CASSYSNGETSGYYEQYF TGTGCCAGCAGTTACTCGAATGGCGAAACTAGCGGGTACTACGAGCAGTACTTC
TRBJ2-2 few TRBV4-2 - CASSQDRTKGVGELFF TGTGCCAGCAGCCAAGATCGGACTAAGGGAGTCGGGGAGCTGTTTTTT
TRBJ2-2 - TRBV6-5 - CASMSPSGELFF TGTGCCAGCATGAGCCCATCCGGGGAGCTGTTTTTT
TRBJ1-1 - TRBV14 - CASSHSISAVPEAFF TGTGCCAGCAGCCACAGTATTTCGGCCGTACCTGAAGCTTTCTTT
TRBJ1-5 few TRBV5-1 - CASSLSPDQPQHF TGCGCCAGCAGCCTATCCCCCGATCAGCCCCAGCATTTT